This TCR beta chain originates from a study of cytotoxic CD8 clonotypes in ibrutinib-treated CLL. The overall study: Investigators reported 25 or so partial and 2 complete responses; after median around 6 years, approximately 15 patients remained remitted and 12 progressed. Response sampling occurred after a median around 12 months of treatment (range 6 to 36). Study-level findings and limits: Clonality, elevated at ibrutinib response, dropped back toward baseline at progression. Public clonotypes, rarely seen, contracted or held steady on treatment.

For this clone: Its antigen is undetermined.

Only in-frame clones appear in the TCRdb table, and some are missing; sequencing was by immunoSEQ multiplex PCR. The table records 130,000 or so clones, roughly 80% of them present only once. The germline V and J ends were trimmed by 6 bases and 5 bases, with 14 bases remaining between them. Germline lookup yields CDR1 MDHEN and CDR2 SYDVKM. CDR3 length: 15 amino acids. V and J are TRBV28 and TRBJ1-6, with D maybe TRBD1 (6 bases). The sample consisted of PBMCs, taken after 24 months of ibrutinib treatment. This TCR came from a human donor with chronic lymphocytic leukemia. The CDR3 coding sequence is TGTGCCAGCAGCCTCCGGGGGCCAAATAATTCACCCCTCCACTTT. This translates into CASSLRGPNNSPLHF.